These T cell receptor beta chains were read from a single sample in a study of STAT3 mutations in large granular lymphocyte leukemia. Clones were read by immunoSEQ multiplex PCR, and TCRdb kept only the in-frame ones, dropping some. The table records about 16,000 clones, about 83% of them present only once. Source material: peripheral blood mononuclear cells. The origin of the receptors is a man aged 50 to 60 with T-cell large granular lymphocyte leukemia. Some clones in this sample may be carry-over from other donors' samples. CDR3s include the opening cysteine and the closing phenylalanine or tryptophan. The D gene is left open where the match is weak. Where a row states a size, it is once, few, many or the class of an expanded clone; other rows omit it.

clone size: -; V gene: TRBV5-1; D gene: TRBD1; J gene: TRBJ2-7; CDR3 DNA: TGCGCCAGCAGCTGGGGACAGGGGGACTCCTACGAGCAGTACTTC; CDR3 protein: CASSWGQGDSYEQYF
clone size: -; V gene: TRBV18; D gene: -; J gene: TRBJ2-3; CDR3 DNA: TGTGCCAGCTCACCGGGGCCGAGCACAGATACGCAGTATTTT; CDR3 protein: CASSPGPSTDTQYF
clone size: -; V gene: TRBV9; D gene: -; J gene: TRBJ1-6; CDR3 DNA: TGTGCCAGCTCGGGACATCCTAATTCACCCCTCCACTTT; CDR3 protein: CASSGHPNSPLHF
clone size: -; V gene: TRBV7-2; D gene: -; J gene: TRBJ2-7; CDR3 DNA: TGTGCCAGCAGCTTAGTTCTCTACGAGCAGTACTTC; CDR3 protein: CASSLVLYEQYF
clone size: -; V gene: TRBV6-5; D gene: -; J gene: TRBJ2-2; CDR3 DNA: TGTGCCAGCAGTTACTCTCTCCTAGTGGGTACCGGGGAGCTGTTTTTT; CDR3 protein: CASSYSLLVGTGELFF
clone size: -; V gene: TRBV12-5; D gene: TRBD2; J gene: TRBJ2-1; CDR3 DNA: TGTGCTAGTGGTTTGGCTCCGGGACTGGGAGGGTACAATGAGCAGTTCTTC; CDR3 protein: CASGLAPGLGGYNEQFF
clone size: -; V gene: TRBV10-3; D gene: -; J gene: TRBJ1-1; CDR3 DNA: TGTGCCATCAGTGAGGCGGGGGGCACTGAAGCTTTCTTT; CDR3 protein: CAISEAGGTEAFF
clone size: -; V gene: TRBV19; D gene: -; J gene: TRBJ2-3; CDR3 DNA: TGTGCCAGTAGCACCCTCGACCACCCAGTCACAGATACGCAGTATTTT; CDR3 protein: CASSTLDHPVTDTQYF
clone size: -; V gene: TRBV5-5; D gene: -; J gene: TRBJ2-1; CDR3 DNA: TGTGCCAGCAGCTTGGGACCTTTGTCCGGGGATGAGCAGTTCTTC; CDR3 protein: CASSLGPLSGDEQFF
clone size: medium-sized; V gene: TRBV19; D gene: TRBD2; J gene: TRBJ2-7; CDR3 DNA: TGTGCCAGTAGTATAGAAAGCGGGAGCTACGAGCAGTACTTC; CDR3 protein: CASSIESGSYEQYF
clone size: -; V gene: TRBV6-5; D gene: -; J gene: TRBJ1-2; CDR3 DNA: TGTGCCAGCAGTCTATATTCCAGGAGTTATGGCTACACCTTC; CDR3 protein: CASSLYSRSYGYTF
clone size: -; V gene: TRBV11-2; D gene: -; J gene: TRBJ2-5; CDR3 DNA: TGTGCCAGCAGCTTAGAAGGGGCGAGACCGTACTTC; CDR3 protein: CASSLEGARPYF
clone size: -; V gene: TRBV4-1; D gene: TRBD1; J gene: TRBJ2-5; CDR3 DNA: TGCGCCAGCAGCCAAGGGCCAGGGGGCGCGGAAGAGACCCAGTACTTC; CDR3 protein: CASSQGPGGAEETQYF
clone size: -; V gene: TRBV7-9; D gene: -; J gene: TRBJ1-1; CDR3 DNA: TGTGCCAGCAGCTTAAACGGGGCGGGTAGGCACACTGAAGCTTTCTTT; CDR3 protein: CASSLNGAGRHTEAFF
clone size: once; V gene: TRBV5-4; D gene: -; J gene: TRBJ2-7; CDR3 DNA: TGTGCCAGCAGCTGGGACGGGACCTCCTACGAGCAGTACTTC; CDR3 protein: CASSWDGTSYEQYF
clone size: -; V gene: TRBV6-5; D gene: -; J gene: TRBJ2-1; CDR3 DNA: TGTGCCAGCAGTTACTCGAGAGCCCCTCTCAATGAGCAGTTCTTC; CDR3 protein: CASSYSRAPLNEQFF
clone size: -; V gene: TRBV5-6; D gene: TRBD1; J gene: TRBJ1-2; CDR3 DNA: TGTGCCAGCAGCTTGAGACAGGGGGCCTACTATGGCTACACCTTC; CDR3 protein: CASSLRQGAYYGYTF
clone size: -; V gene: TRBV7-2; D gene: TRBD2; J gene: TRBJ2-1; CDR3 DNA: TGTGCCAGCACCATGGATCTAGCGGGAGAAAATGAGCAGTTCTTC; CDR3 protein: CASTMDLAGENEQFF
clone size: -; V gene: TRBV7-9; D gene: -; J gene: TRBJ2-7; CDR3 DNA: TGTGCCAGCAGCGCCCTCCAGCCCCCCTACGAGCAGTACTTC; CDR3 protein: CASSALQPPYEQYF
clone size: -; V gene: TRBV27; D gene: TRBD1; J gene: TRBJ2-5; CDR3 DNA: TGTGCCAGCGCCCCCAGGGGGCAAGAGACCCAGTACTTC; CDR3 protein: CASAPRGQETQYF
clone size: -; V gene: TRBV7-2; D gene: -; J gene: TRBJ2-4; CDR3 DNA: TGTGCCAGCAGCGTAGGATTAGCCAAAAACATTCAGTACTTC; CDR3 protein: CASSVGLAKNIQYF
clone size: -; V gene: TRBV5-6; D gene: -; J gene: TRBJ2-5; CDR3 DNA: TGTGCCAGCAGCGGTAGGGCGGGAGAGACCCAGTACTTC; CDR3 protein: CASSGRAGETQYF
clone size: large; V gene: TRBV7-2; D gene: -; J gene: TRBJ2-7; CDR3 DNA: TGTGCCAGCAGCTATGGTCCTGGCTCCTACGAGCAGTACTTC; CDR3 protein: CASSYGPGSYEQYF
clone size: -; V gene: TRBV6-1; D gene: TRBD1; J gene: TRBJ1-5; CDR3 DNA: TGTGCCAGCAAAGAGACAGGGCGTCGTCAGCCCCAGCATTTT; CDR3 protein: CASKETGRRQPQHF
clone size: -; V gene: TRBV7-2; D gene: -; J gene: TRBJ2-7; CDR3 DNA: TGTGCCAGCAGCCCCTGGAACATCGGGGAGCAGTACTTC; CDR3 protein: CASSPWNIGEQYF
clone size: -; V gene: TRBV5-6; D gene: -; J gene: TRBJ2-5; CDR3 DNA: TGTGCCAGCAGCAGGGGACCCCGGAGGGAGACCCAGTACTTC; CDR3 protein: CASSRGPRRETQYF
clone size: -; V gene: TRBV9; D gene: -; J gene: TRBJ2-2; CDR3 DNA: TGTGCCAGCAGCGTAGTGGACAGCGTCACCGGGGAGCTGTTTTTT; CDR3 protein: CASSVVDSVTGELFF
clone size: once; V gene: TRBV14; D gene: -; J gene: TRBJ1-5; CDR3 DNA: TGTGCCAGCAGCCAAGATCCGGGGCAGCCCCAGCATTTT; CDR3 protein: CASSQDPGQPQHF
clone size: -; V gene: TRBV2; D gene: -; J gene: TRBJ1-1; CDR3 DNA: TGTGCCAGCAGTTATTACAAGACAGAGAACACTGAAGCTTTCTTT; CDR3 protein: CASSYYKTENTEAFF
clone size: -; V gene: TRBV5-1; D gene: -; J gene: TRBJ2-5; CDR3 DNA: TGCGCCAGCACCAGCGGAGCCGCCCAAGAGACCCAGTACTTC; CDR3 protein: CASTSGAAQETQYF
clone size: -; V gene: TRBV18; D gene: TRBD1; J gene: TRBJ2-7; CDR3 DNA: TGTGCCAGCTCACCACAGGGACAGATTGCCTACGAGCAGTACTTC; CDR3 protein: CASSPQGQIAYEQYF
clone size: -; V gene: TRBV28; D gene: -; J gene: TRBJ2-7; CDR3 DNA: TGTGCCAGCAGTCTCTGGGGATACGAGCAGTACTTC; CDR3 protein: CASSLWGYEQYF
clone size: -; V gene: TRBV28; D gene: TRBD2; J gene: TRBJ2-3; CDR3 DNA: TGTGCCAGCAGTCCCAGCGGGGGCCTGGTAGATACGCAGTATTTT; CDR3 protein: CASSPSGGLVDTQYF
clone size: -; V gene: TRBV30; D gene: -; J gene: TRBJ2-3; CDR3 DNA: TGTGCCTGGGGGGACACTCGCACAGATACGCAGTATTTT; CDR3 protein: CAWGDTRTDTQYF
clone size: -; V gene: TRBV15; D gene: TRBD1; J gene: TRBJ2-5; CDR3 DNA: TGTGCCACCTCGGACCGGGACAGCAAGACCCAGTACTTC; CDR3 protein: CATSDRDSKTQYF
clone size: -; V gene: TRBV19; D gene: -; J gene: TRBJ1-4; CDR3 DNA: TGTGCCAGCGCCTTGGGATCAACTAATGAAAAACTGTTTTTT; CDR3 protein: CASALGSTNEKLFF
clone size: once; V gene: TRBV29-1; D gene: TRBD2; J gene: TRBJ2-5; CDR3 DNA: TGCAGCGGTAGGACTAGAGGAGAGACCCAGTACTTC; CDR3 protein: CSGRTRGETQYF
clone size: few; V gene: TRBV7-6; D gene: -; J gene: TRBJ1-4; CDR3 DNA: TGTGCCAGCAGCTCCGCGGGCCCAACTAATGAAAAACTGTTTTTT; CDR3 protein: CASSSAGPTNEKLFF
clone size: -; V gene: TRBV5-6; D gene: TRBD2; J gene: TRBJ2-5; CDR3 DNA: TGTGCCAGCAGTCATAGACTAGCGGGGGGGCGGGAGACCCAGTACTTC; CDR3 protein: CASSHRLAGGRETQYF
clone size: -; V gene: TRBV6-1; D gene: -; J gene: TRBJ1-3; CDR3 DNA: TGTGCCAGCAGGTTGGGGCTTTTTGACACCATATATTTT; CDR3 protein: CASRLGLFDTIYF
clone size: -; V gene: TRBV4-1; D gene: -; J gene: TRBJ2-2; CDR3 DNA: TGCGCCAGCAGCCAAGGAGGTTACACCGGGGAGCTGTTTTTT; CDR3 protein: CASSQGGYTGELFF
clone size: -; V gene: TRBV19; D gene: TRBD1; J gene: TRBJ2-7; CDR3 DNA: TGTGCCAGTAGTATCGGACAGGGAGTCTACGAGCAGTACTTC; CDR3 protein: CASSIGQGVYEQYF
clone size: -; V gene: TRBV14; D gene: -; J gene: TRBJ1-6; CDR3 DNA: TGTGCCAGCACCGGGACAAATTATAATTCACCCCTCCACTTT; CDR3 protein: CASTGTNYNSPLHF
clone size: -; V gene: TRBV6-5; D gene: TRBD2; J gene: TRBJ2-5; CDR3 DNA: TGTGCCAGCACCCAGCGGGGGGGTTTAGAGACCCAGTACTTC; CDR3 protein: CASTQRGGLETQYF
clone size: -; V gene: TRBV29-1; D gene: -; J gene: TRBJ2-7; CDR3 DNA: TGCAGCGCGGGACACCTCCTCTACGAGCAGTACTTC; CDR3 protein: CSAGHLLYEQYF
clone size: -; V gene: TRBV5-4; D gene: TRBD1; J gene: TRBJ2-7; CDR3 DNA: TGTGCCAGCAGCTCTAGGACAGGGAACTACGAGCAGTACTTC; CDR3 protein: CASSSRTGNYEQYF